The 19 T cell receptor beta chains below all came from one sample that was sequenced in a study of blood T cell repertoires in COVID-19 (dated by TCRdb to 2019 to 2021). Libraries were constructed by the immunoSEQ multiplex PCR assay. Imported from immuneACCESS, the table was reduced by TCRdb to in-frame sequences with V and J called. These copies leave out some clones; in studies compared against another copy, an unresolved V gene accounts for under half, and the cause of the remainder is not known. This sample holds approximately 170,000 clones; less than 90% were observed only once. The ten largest clones take up roughly 24% of the sample. Sequencing used peripheral blood. The receptors stem from a man between 60 and 70 years old with acute or convalescent COVID-19.

V and J are TRBV6-4 and TRBJ2-1, with D possibly TRBD1 on 6 matching bases. Trimming stripped 0 bases from V and 8 bases from J, with 11 bases between. This CDR3 is built from 14 residues. Germline V gives CDR1 MRHNA, CDR2 SNTAGT. Here the CDR3 DNA reads TGTGCCAGCAGTGACTCCTTAGGGGGTTATGAGCAGTTCTTC. Amino acid sequence: CASSDSLGGYEQFF.

In its sample, this clone was seen once. The rearrangement joins TRBV10-3 to TRBJ2-4; 10 nucleotides agree with TRBD1. CDR3 length: 14 residues. V was pared by 6 bases and J by 7 bases, with 6 bases of the junction left unmatched. The V gene's germline CDR1 is ENHRY and CDR2 SYGVKD. CDR3 amino acids: CAIRSGTGANIQYF. The CDR3 region has the DNA TGTGCCATCAGGTCCGGGACAGGGGCTAACATTCAGTACTTC.

The chain couples TRBV29-1 to TRBJ2-3; D is possibly TRBD1 (6 bases). The V gene's germline CDR1 is SQVTM and CDR2 ANQGSEA. Trimming took 8 bases from V and 4 from J, leaving 13 bases between them. The CDR3 has 12 amino acids. This CDR3 reads CSLSGVPDTQYF. For the CDR3, the DNA is TGCAGCCTCTCAGGGGTTCCAGATACGCAGTATTTT.

This chain joins TRBV4-1 and TRBJ1-6; TRBD1 might be the D (5 bases). This CDR3 is built from 16 residues. Trimming stripped 1 base from V and 7 bases from J, with 14 bases between. Germline CDR1 is MGHRA and CDR2 is YSYEKL. CDR3 amino acids: CASSQVHTRGNSPLHF. In DNA, the CDR3 is TGCGCCAGCAGCCAAGTCCACACCCGGGGGAATTCACCCCTCCACTTT.

V gene TRBV30 combines with J gene TRBJ1-3; 9 positions match TRBD1. The V segment lost 8 bases and the J segment 0 bases; nucleotides outside the gene matches: 8. The CDR3 has 15 residues. Germline V gives CDR1 GTSNPN, CDR2 SVGIG (reference sequence). The CDR3 nucleotides read TGTGCCGGGGGACAGGGTCTAAGCTCTGGAAACACCATATATTTT. Translated, it gives CAGGQGLSSGNTIYF.

This clone was seen only a few times. CDR3 nucleotide sequence: TGTGCCAGCAGCTTAGCCGCGAACACCGGGGAGCTGTTTTTT. This sequence encodes CASSLAANTGELFF. The gene calls are TRBV13 and TRBJ2-2, with unresolved D. Trimming stripped 1 base from V and 0 bases from J, with 3 bases between. This CDR3 comprises 14 residues. Germline V lookup: CDR1 PRHDT, CDR2 FYEKMQ (reference sequence).

The chain recombines TRBV27 with TRBJ2-5; 15 nucleotides align to TRBD2. Germline V gives CDR1 MNHEY, CDR2 SMNVEV (reference sequence). The CDR3 runs 18 residues. V shed 5 bases, J shed 2 bases, and the junction held 9 bases outside the gene matches. CDR3 bases: TGTGCCAGCAGTCCCGGGACTAGCGGGAGGCCCATACAAGAGACCCAGTACTTC. Translating gives CASSPGTSGRPIQETQYF.

The V and J genes are TRBV14 and TRBJ1-5; D gene ambiguous. With 1 base removed from V and 6 bases from J, the gap between germline ends came to 7 bases. The CDR3 covers 13 residues. Germline V gene sequence: CDR1 SGHDN, CDR2 FVKESK. Here the CDR3 DNA reads TGTGCCAGCAGCCAAGCGTACAGTCAGCCCCAGCATTTT. Protein: CASSQAYSQPQHF.

The J gene is TRBJ1-6, the V gene TRBV10-2; D unclear. The germline V and J ends were trimmed by 0 bases and 10 bases, with 13 bases remaining between them. The CDR3 contains 15 residues. The germline gives CDR1 WSHSY, CDR2 SAAADI. In DNA form, the CDR3 reads TGCGCCAGCAGTGAGTCGGCAGGCGAAACCTCACCCCTCCACTTT. Amino acids: CASSESAGETSPLHF.

This rearrangement joins TRBV14 to TRBJ1-2; the D gene is possibly TRBD1 (6 bases). The CDR3 runs 14 residues. Germline V CDR1 and CDR2: SGHDN, FVKESK. Deletions cut 1 base from V and 8 bases from J, with 14 bases between. For the CDR3, the DNA is TGTGCCAGCAGCCAAGCACAGGGTGGAGGAGGCTACACCTTC. Its protein product is CASSQAQGGGGYTF.

The count of this clone is one. The chain links TRBV12-5 to TRBJ1-3; no definite D call. Trimming removed 1 base from V and 4 bases from J, with 11 bases in between. Germline assignment: CDR1 LGHNT and CDR2 FRNRAP. The CDR3 spans 15 residues. The CDR3 loop is CASGLGPSFGNTIYF. CDR3 DNA sequence: TGTGCTAGTGGTTTGGGACCTAGCTTCGGAAACACCATATATTTT.

This clone was observed a single time. The chain uses TRBV7-9 and TRBJ2-7; 11 bases align to TRBD1. V trimming: 5 bases; J trimming: 0 bases; junction bases outside the gene matches: 9. This CDR3 contains 17 residues. Germline V CDR1 and CDR2: SEHNR, FQNEAQ (reference sequence). For the CDR3, the DNA is TGTGCCAGCAGCGTCGCCGGGACAGGGGGTTCCTCCTACGAGCAGTACGTC. Its protein is CASSVAGTGGSSYEQYV.

The chain couples TRBV4-1 to TRBJ1-1; 7 bases line up with TRBD1. Germline trimming cut 4 bases from V and 3 bases from J; bases unmatched to any gene: 8. Germline CDR1 reads MGHRA; CDR2 reads YSYEKL. This CDR3 spans 15 amino acids. CDR3: CASSPGDRQDTEAFF. The CDR3 DNA reads as TGCGCCAGCAGCCCAGGGGACAGACAGGACACTGAAGCTTTCTTT.

This clone appeared a single time. This rearrangement joins TRBV6-4 to TRBJ1-1, with 7 bases lining up with TRBD1. Germline assignment: CDR1 MRHNA and CDR2 SNTAGT. V trimming: 0 bases; J trimming: 3 bases; junction bases outside the gene matches: 13. This CDR3 contains 18 residues. The DNA of the CDR3 is TGTGCCAGCAGTGACTCAGGTTGGGCAGGGGGAGCGGACACTGAAGCTTTCTTT. It specifies CASSDSGWAGGADTEAFF.

The V and J genes are TRBV30 and TRBJ1-2; D is ambiguous. Trimming removed 2 bases from V and 9 bases from J, with 10 bases in between. The CDR3 spans 11 residues. Germline loops: CDR1 GTSNPN, CDR2 SVGIG (reference sequence). The CDR3 sequence is CAWSRGTSYTF. The CDR3, as DNA: TGTGCCTGGAGTCGGGGTACGAGCTACACCTTC. Full variable domain (outside the CDR3, taken from reference TRBV30 and TRBJ1-2): SQTIHQWPATLVQPVGSPLSLECTVEGTSNPNLYWYRQAAGRGLQLLFYSVGIGQISSEVPQNLSASRPQDRQFILSSKKLLLSDSGFYLCAWSRGTSYTFGSGTRLTVV.

In its sample, this clone was seen once. This chain joins TRBV5-8 and TRBJ1-5, with a tentative D call TRBD1 (6 bases). V was trimmed by 4 bases and J by 3 bases, leaving 11 bases between them. Germline V gene sequence: CDR1 SGHTS, CDR2 YDEGEE. The length of the CDR3 is 14 residues. The DNA of the CDR3 is TGTGCCAGCAGCACAGGGCTTCTCAATCAGCCCCAGCATTTT. This encodes CASSTGLLNQPQHF.

V is TRBV19 and J is TRBJ2-1; 7 bases line up with TRBD2. This CDR3 has 14 residues. Trimming took 4 bases from V and 8 from J; bases not matched to a gene: 8. Per the germline V gene, CDR1 is LNHDA and CDR2 is SQIVND (reference sequence). The chain's CDR3 is CASSSQRGVDEQFF. The CDR3 nucleotides are TGTGCCAGTAGTAGCCAGCGGGGCGTGGATGAGCAGTTCTTC. Full variable domain (outside the CDR3, taken from reference TRBV19 and TRBJ2-1): DGGITQSPKYLFRKEGQNVTLSCEQNLNHDAMYWYRQDPGQGLRLIYYSQIVNDFQKGDIAEGYSVSREKKESFPLTVTSAQKNPTAFYLCASSSQRGVDEQFFGPGTRLTVL.

In its sample, this clone was seen a few times. The chain couples TRBV11-2 to TRBJ1-5; tentatively, D is TRBD1 (6 bases). This CDR3 region has 16 residues. Germline CDR1 is SGHAT and CDR2 is FQNNGV. The V end lost 3 bases, the J end lost 0 bases, and 12 bases lay between the germline ends. CDR3 DNA sequence: TGTGCCAGCAGCTTGGACAGTGGCTTTAGCAATCAGCCCCAGCATTTT. Amino acids: CASSLDSGFSNQPQHF.

This clone has only one observation. The chain joins TRBV5-5 to TRBJ2-1; D is uncertain. The CDR3 has 11 amino acids. Between the trimmed V and J ends, which lost 2 bases and 8 bases, there was a span of 5 bases. Germline CDR1 reads SGHKS; CDR2 reads YYEKEE (reference sequence). The CDR3 spells CASSFGYEQFF. The CDR3, as DNA: TGTGCCAGCAGCTTCGGTTATGAGCAGTTCTTC.